This T cell receptor beta chain was sequenced for a study of chemoradiotherapy in HPV16-positive cancers. Study-level findings and limits: Better recurrence-free survival went with HPV-responsive T-cell expansion in HPV16-positive patients. HPV-specific T cells were functionally defined from only two HPV16-positive patients. Candidate HPV-specific clones and E7-related TCR motifs grew in tumor during treatment.

This CDR3 comprises 13 residues. V lost 1 base to trimming and J lost 0 bases, with 6 bases between them. CDR1 is SQVTM, CDR2 ANQGSEA, per germline. Turning to this clone: The antigen remains unidentified.

Repertoires were sampled repeatedly during chemoradiotherapy. TCRdb's table, derived via immunoSEQ multiplex PCR, lists solely in-frame clones and lacks some. The sample holds around 33,000 clones, approximately 88% seen once. This chain uses TRBV29-1 with TRBJ1-1, with D hard to call. This clonotype was sampled from a human donor with HPV-associated anogenital cancer. Sequenced material: blood, taken from a patient who underwent chemoradiotherapy. In nucleotides, the CDR3 is TGCAGCGTTGAAGTTCAGGTGAACACTGAAGCTTTCTTT. Protein: CSVEVQVNTEAFF.